This is a list of T cell receptor beta chains from one sample in a study of blood T cell dynamics during melanoma immunotherapy. TCRdb's copy holds only in-frame clones and misses some; the assay was immunoSEQ multiplex PCR. The profile shows roughly 10,000 clones, approximately 89% of them singletons. Sequencing was performed on blood, taken from a patient treated with checkpoint blockade. Source of these receptors: a human donor with melanoma. The CDR3 runs from the conserved cysteine through the conserved F or W. The D gene is left open where the match is weak.

D gene | V gene | CDR3 protein
TRBD2 | TRBV9 | CASSPRASGTGEQFF
NA | TRBV5-6 | CASSLGAGRVWVNQPQHF
NA | TRBV19 | CASSIPAQEGYGYTF
NA | TRBV27 | CASSLVGGQETQYF
NA | TRBV6-5 | CASSYSYGGETQYF
NA | TRBV18 | CASSPVAASYNEQFF
TRBD1 | TRBV2 | CASSGTGDYEQYF
NA | TRBV2 | CASSPPWTEAFF
NA | TRBV25-1 | CASSEHRSGNTIYF
TRBD2 | TRBV6-6 | CASSYPRGGIETQYF
NA | TRBV12-5 | CASGLAYEQYF
TRBD2 | TRBV29-1 | CSAPLMGTSGGAWVYNEQFF
TRBD2 | TRBV28 | CASRQGYSGDYNEQFF
TRBD2 | TRBV4-3 | CASSQDPGLAGNEQFF
NA | TRBV14 | CASSPRWGGETQYF
NA | TRBV6-6 | CASSYLETQYF
TRBD2 | TRBV4-1 | CASSPPLGEGPFF
TRBD2 | TRBV11-2 | CAVGLAGGLGPAGELFF
NA | TRBV12-1 | CASSFEQGRETQYF
NA | TRBV5-1 | CASSLGGGSGTEAFF
NA | TRBV20-1 | CSAGRGYEQYF
NA | TRBV20-1 | CSPGQGNEQFF
NA | TRBV4-1 | CASSQPRTAGTEAFF
TRBD1 | TRBV11-2 | CASSPGTGTYEQYF
NA | TRBV5-1 | CASKGWESTDTQYF
TRBD1 | TRBV11-2 | CASSPGQGVETQYF
NA | TRBV5-4 | CASSPYSGYRNSPLHF
TRBD2 | TRBV2 | CASSDQAGGAIQYF
NA | TRBV7-6 | CASSRPGETQYF
NA | TRBV11-2 | CASSPVAPSYTDTQYF
TRBD2 | TRBV4-3 | CASSPLAGGPDEQFF
NA | TRBV18 | CASSPRPQGGDTQYF
NA | TRBV30 | CAWRGQGNQPQHF
TRBD2 | TRBV7-3 | CASTKAGVPSSGARRAVEQFF
NA | TRBV10-3 | CAISEFGRGEKLFF
NA | TRBV28 | CASSHRDTNTEAFF
TRBD1 | TRBV2 | CASTQGVRTEAFF
NA | TRBV7-9 | CASSLAGLAKNIQYF
NA | TRBV11-2 | CASSLAPGVEAFF
TRBD2 | TRBV19 | CASSRGGDIHEQYF
TRBD1 | TRBV2 | CASLGGDRVAYEQYF
NA | TRBV5-4 | CASSLGAVSSYNEQFF
TRBD2 | TRBV30 | CAWSRGAGGEQYF
TRBD2 | TRBV27 | CASTWRESHNEQFF
NA | TRBV4-1 | CASSRRTARAEQYF
TRBD2 | TRBV4-1 | CASSRTLAGGNEQYF
TRBD2 | TRBV10-3 | CAISDGTSGSNEQFF
NA | TRBV7-2 | CASGGVIFNVLTF
NA | TRBV21-1 | CASSKVREGEGETQYF
TRBD1 | TRBV5-3 | CARSLDYTGDYGYTF
NA | TRBV7-2 | CASSFGGHSYEQYF
NA | TRBV27 | CASSLRGNQPQHF